This passage covers 19 T cell receptor beta chains from one sample sequenced in a study of long-term antiretroviral therapy in people with HIV. Sequencing used immunoSEQ v3.0 at survey level. Assay used: immunoSEQ multiplex PCR; TCRdb lists only in-frame clones, some missing. The table lists about 30,000 clones, 90% of them singletons. The specimen comprised unsorted PBMCs, sampled more than 5 years after starting antiretroviral therapy. Receptors were obtained from a woman aged 40 to 49 with HIV.

The chain couples TRBV19 to TRBJ1-1; tentatively, D is TRBD1 (5 bases). The CDR3 extends over 13 amino acids. V was shortened by 7 bases and J by 5 bases, with 14 bases between the two germline ends. Germline V gene sequence: CDR1 LNHDA, CDR2 SQIVND (reference sequence). CDR3 protein: CASKWGWGTEAFF. The CDR3 coding sequence is TGTGCCAGTAAGTGGGGATGGGGGACTGAAGCTTTCTTT.

This sequence joins TRBV25-1 and TRBJ2-4; tentative D call: TRBD2 (6 bases). Germline V gene data show CDR1 as MGHDK and CDR2 as SYGVNS. The V end lost 1 base, the J end lost 2 bases, and 15 bases lay between the germline ends. The CDR3 sequence is 17 residues long. CDR3 protein: CASSESEGAPSKNIQYF. The CDR3 coding sequence is TGTGCCAGCAGTGAATCGGAGGGCGCACCTTCCAAAAACATTCAGTACTTC.

This chain uses TRBV9 with TRBJ1-2, with D perhaps matching TRBD1 (5 bases). Germline-derived CDR1 and CDR2 are SGDLS and YYNGEE. The CDR3 runs to 13 residues. Trimming left V 2 bases short and J 7 bases short, with 12 bases between. The CDR3 DNA reads TGTGCCAGCAGCGTTCTGACAGAAAGTGGCTACACCTTC. It codes for CASSVLTESGYTF.

A few counts support this clone. This chain links TRBV11-2 with TRBJ2-7; 8 nucleotides line up with TRBD2. CDR1 and CDR2 (germline): SGHAT, FQNNGV. The CDR3 has 15 amino acids. The V and J ends lost 1 base and 2 bases, in that order; junction bases with no gene match: 4. The CDR3, as DNA: TGTGCCAGCAGCTTAGGAGCGGGAGAGGCCTACGAGCAGTACTTC. This translates into CASSLGAGEAYEQYF.

CDR3 region: CASSQGIFYEQYF. The CDR3 coding sequence is TGTGCCAGCAGCCAAGGGATCTTTTACGAGCAGTACTTC. The J gene is TRBJ2-7, the V gene TRBV4-2; unclear D gene. V was trimmed by 1 base and J by 4 bases, leaving 8 bases between them. The length of the CDR3 is 13 residues. Per germline, CDR1 LGHNA and CDR2 YNFKEQ.

The rearrangement uses TRBV27 and TRBJ2-6, with D unclear. CDR1 and CDR2 (germline): MNHEY, SMNVEV (reference sequence). Between the trimmed V and J ends, which lost 5 bases and 0 bases, there was a span of 14 bases. This CDR3 has 17 residues. CDR3 bases: TGTGCCAGCAGTCGCCCCGACGGAACCTCTGGGGCCAACGTCCTGACTTTC. This encodes CASSRPDGTSGANVLTF.

The J gene is TRBJ2-7, the V gene TRBV6-5; D not resolved. V lost 0 bases and J 3 bases, leaving 9 bases between the germline ends. CDR1 and CDR2 from the germline V gene are MNHEY and SVGAGI. The CDR3 length is 14 residues. CDR3 coding DNA: TGTGCCAGCAGTTACTCGGGGTCGGACTACGAGCAGTACTTC. Translating gives CASSYSGSDYEQYF.

This clone was observed a single time. The gene calls are TRBV6-6 and TRBJ1-5; maybe TRBD1 (6 bases). CDR3 length: 14 amino acids. CDR1 and CDR2 (germline): MNHNY, SVGAGI (reference sequence). Deletions cut 5 bases from V and 1 base from J, with 9 bases between. DNA of the CDR3: TGTGCCAGCAGTCAAAGGGGGAGCAATCAGCCCCAGCATTTT. It encodes CASSQRGSNQPQHF.

The J gene is TRBJ1-1, the V gene TRBV4-2; D may be TRBD1 (6 bases). CDR3 length: 14 amino acids. Deletions cut 4 bases from V and 1 base from J, with 10 bases between. Looked up from germline, CDR1 is LGHNA and CDR2 is YNFKEQ. In nucleotides, the CDR3 is TGTGCCAGCAGCCTTGGGGGCCAGAACACTGAAGCTTTCTTT. Its translation is CASSLGGQNTEAFF.

The chain joins TRBV30 to TRBJ2-7; D may be TRBD2 (5 bases). In germline, CDR1 is GTSNPN, CDR2 SVGIG (reference sequence). V lost 0 bases and J 0 bases, leaving 9 bases between the germline ends. The CDR3 is made up of 14 amino acids. CDR3: CAWSVSGSSYEQYF. The CDR3 coding sequence is TGTGCCTGGAGTGTGTCGGGATCCTCCTACGAGCAGTACTTC.

This chain connects TRBV12-5 to TRBJ2-2, with D uncertain. The CDR3 length is 16 residues. Per the germline V gene, CDR1 is LGHNT and CDR2 is FRNRAP. V was trimmed by 6 bases and J by 1 base, leaving 15 bases between them. Here the CDR3 reads CASGPSGGENTGELFF. CDR3 DNA sequence: TGTGCTAGTGGACCCTCGGGTGGGGAGAACACCGGGGAGCTGTTTTTT. The entire variable domain, with the rest obtained from reference TRBV12-5 and TRBJ2-2, is as follows: DARVTQTPRHKVTEMGQEVTMRCQPILGHNTVFWYRQTMMQGLELLAYFRNRAPLDDSGMPKDRFSAEMPDATLATLKIQPSEPRDSAVYFCASGPSGGENTGELFFGEGSRLTVL.

The chain is built from TRBV19 and TRBJ1-2; tentative D call: TRBD1 (5 bases). Germline assignment: CDR1 LNHDA and CDR2 SQIVND (reference sequence). Trimming cost V 1 base and J 0 bases, with 9 bases left between them. The CDR3 is made up of 15 amino acids. In DNA, the CDR3 is TGTGCCAGTAGTATAGCCACAGGCCCTAACTATGGCTACACCTTC. Translating gives CASSIATGPNYGYTF.

This clone has just one count. The rearrangement links TRBV19 to TRBJ2-7; D is perhaps TRBD2 (5 bases). V lost 3 bases and J lost 2, with 17 bases in between. CDR1 is LNHDA, CDR2 SQIVND, per germline (reference sequence). The CDR3 totals 16 residues. In DNA form, the CDR3 reads TGTGCCAGTAGTATCGATGGTAGTCAGAGGGCCTACGAGCAGTACTTC. Translating it yields CASSIDGSQRAYEQYF.

The chain recombines TRBV10-2 with TRBJ1-4; D is unresolved. This CDR3 has 16 residues. The V end was cut by 5 bases, the J end by 6 bases, with 19 bases between. Germline V gives CDR1 WSHSY, CDR2 SAAADI. As DNA, the CDR3 is TGCGCCAGCAGTAGGAGCAGTCCCACGAGTCATGAAAAACTGTTTTTT. Translation: CASSRSSPTSHEKLFF.

This clone was observed a handful of times. The chain joins TRBV10-2 to TRBJ2-1; 9 bases match TRBD1. Unmatched junction bases numbered 9, after V lost 8 bases and J lost 7 bases. This CDR3 comprises 14 residues. Germline V gene sequence: CDR1 WSHSY, CDR2 SAAADI. In DNA form, the CDR3 reads TGCGCCAGCTGGGGGACAGGGTTCGGTAATGAGCAGTTCTTC. This sequence encodes CASWGTGFGNEQFF.

The J gene is TRBJ1-5, the V gene TRBV18, with D possibly TRBD1 on 5 matching bases. In germline, CDR1 is KGHSH, CDR2 LQKENI. This CDR3 comprises 14 residues. V lost 2 bases to trimming and J lost 2 bases, with 7 bases between them. CDR3: CASSPSGGNQPQHF. The CDR3 bases are TGTGCCAGCTCACCATCGGGGGGCAATCAGCCCCAGCATTTT.

A few counts support this clone. This chain links TRBV10-3 with TRBJ2-7; TRBD1 is a possible D gene (5 bases). Trimming cost V 5 bases and J 2 bases, with 10 bases left between them. CDR1 is ENHRY and CDR2 is SYGVKD in the germline V gene. CDR3 size: 13 residues. The CDR3 loop reads CAISQTETYEQYF. The CDR3 DNA is TGTGCCATCAGTCAGACAGAGACCTACGAGCAGTACTTC.

This chain links TRBV2 with TRBJ2-7; D gene unclear. Germline values: CDR1 SNHLY, CDR2 FYNNEI. The CDR3 has 11 amino acids. V gave up 7 bases and J gave up 5 bases, with 9 bases separating them. CDR3 protein: CASTVYDEQYF. The CDR3, as DNA: TGTGCCAGCACTGTTTACGACGAGCAGTACTTC.

This clone has a single count. The CDR3 sequence is CASSSKGNEKLFF. DNA for the CDR3: TGCGCCAGCAGCTCGAAGGGAAATGAAAAACTGTTTTTT. The rearrangement uses TRBV5-1 and TRBJ1-4; the D is unclear. Trimming stripped 3 bases from V and 5 bases from J, with 8 bases between. The germline V gene has CDR1 SGHRS and CDR2 YFSETQ. There are 13 residues in the CDR3. The variable domain in full, with the rest retrieved from reference TRBV5-1 and TRBJ1-4, is KAGVTQTPRYLIKTRGQQVTLSCSPISGHRSVSWYQQTPGQGLQFLFEYFSETQRNKGNFPGRFSGRQFSNSRSEMNVSTLELGDSALYLCASSSKGNEKLFFGSGTQLSVL.